This T cell receptor beta chain was profiled in a study of T cells in narcolepsy. Study-wide points: Healthy controls reportedly lacked the autoreactive clonotypes serially found in patients' blood.

Data came from immunoSEQ multiplex PCR; TCRdb stores just in-frame clones and leaves some out. This table has 26,000 or so clones, 86% appearing once. Comments on this clone: Its antigen is still unknown.

J was trimmed by 9 bases and V by 7 bases; bases with no gene match: 7. The germline gives CDR1 MNHNS, CDR2 SASEGT. CDR3 length: 14 amino acids. This chain uses TRBV6-1 with TRBJ1-6, with 9 nucleotides matching TRBD1. This TCR derives from a human donor with narcolepsy. The sequenced sample was CD45RA- memory CD4+ T cells from PBMCs. The CDR3 region has the DNA TGTGCCAGCAACTTGGGACAGGGAGTTTCACCCCTCCACTTT. Its translation: CASNLGQGVSPLHF.